This TCR beta chain was profiled in a study of blood T cell repertoires in COVID-19. Across the whole study: Acute-phase and convalescent COVID-19 samples originated in the United States, Italy and Spain.

In the study's own analysis: Counts of nucleated cells, estimated from reference gene primer amplification, were obtained. Assay: immunoSEQ multiplex PCR; the TCRdb copy retains only in-frame clones and omits some. That table gives V, J and clone size, and the DNA gave D and trimming. This table holds approximately 250,000 clones, roughly 84% found once. J was trimmed by 2 bases and V by 4 bases; bases with no gene match: 10. Per germline, CDR1 MNHNS and CDR2 SASEGT. The CDR3 extends over 16 amino acids. The rearrangement links TRBV6-1 to TRBJ2-5; TRBD1 aligns across 7 bases. The clonotype comes from a woman in her thirties or forties who had recovered from COVID-19. Sequenced sample: peripheral blood. The CDR3 region has the DNA TGTGCCAGCAGTGCCCACAGGGGTGGGGGTCAAGAGACCCAGTACTTC. Amino acid sequence: CASSAHRGGGQETQYF.